These T cell receptor beta chains were read from a single sample in a study of CD8+ T cells in alopecia areata. Here immunoSEQ multiplex PCR was the method, and the copy in TCRdb shows in-frame clones only, minus some. Of tens of thousands of clones in the sample, approximately 30% were seen once. Sequenced here: CD8+ T cells sorted from blood, sampled at week 4, from a patient treated with tofacitinib. The receptor source for this set is a human donor with alopecia areata. Each CDR3 is given with its conserved first and last residue. The D gene is left open where the match is weak. Some rows mark clone size as missing; the rest say once, few, many or name a class of expanded clone.

D: .
size: .
V: TRBV5-4
J: TRBJ1-1
DNA: TGTGCCAGCAGCTTGGACCCAGGGAGTATGAACACTGAAGCTTTCTTT
CDR3: CASSLDPGSMNTEAFF

D: .
size: .
V: TRBV29-1
J: TRBJ2-1
DNA: TGCAGCGTTGAATGGCGCAGTTCCTACAATGAGCAGTTCTTC
CDR3: CSVEWRSSYNEQFF

D: .
size: few
V: TRBV30
J: TRBJ2-1
DNA: TGTGCCTGGAGTGTGACACATAATTGGCAGTTCTTC
CDR3: CAWSVTHNWQFF

D: TRBD1
size: .
V: TRBV15
J: TRBJ1-2
DNA: TGTGCCACCAGCGGGGGAACAGGGGTCTATGGCTACACCTTC
CDR3: CATSGGTGVYGYTF

D: .
size: few
V: TRBV5-1
J: TRBJ2-3
DNA: TGCGCCAGCAGCTTGCGTCTAGACACAGATACGCAGTATTTT
CDR3: CASSLRLDTDTQYF

D: .
size: .
V: TRBV29-1
J: TRBJ2-6
DNA: TGCAGCGGGATTTGGGGGGCTGGGGCCAACGTCCTGACTTTC
CDR3: CSGIWGAGANVLTF

D: TRBD1
size: few
V: TRBV29-1
J: TRBJ2-1
DNA: TGCAGCGTTGAAGGGGACAGGGTTTTGGATGAGCAGTTCTTC
CDR3: CSVEGDRVLDEQFF

D: TRBD2
size: few
V: TRBV7-6
J: TRBJ2-5
DNA: TGTGCCAGCACCCTAAGGGCGGGGGGGGCCCAGTACTTC
CDR3: CASTLRAGGAQYF

D: TRBD2
size: few
V: TRBV28
J: TRBJ2-5
DNA: TGTGCCAGCAGTTTATGGCCTAGCGGGAGTAGTCCGCAAGAGACCCAGTACTTC
CDR3: CASSLWPSGSSPQETQYF

D: TRBD2
size: .
V: TRBV19
J: TRBJ2-7
DNA: TGTGCCAGTAGTCCTAGCGGAGGGTCGCAGTACTTC
CDR3: CASSPSGGSQYF

D: .
size: many
V: TRBV4-1
J: TRBJ2-7
DNA: TGCGCCAGCAGCCAAACCAACAGGGACGAGCAGTACTTC
CDR3: CASSQTNRDEQYF

D: .
size: .
V: TRBV29-1
J: TRBJ1-1
DNA: TGCAGCGTTTTTTCCCCTGAAGCTTTCTTT
CDR3: CSVFSPEAFF

D: .
size: .
V: TRBV14
J: TRBJ2-3
DNA: TGTGCCAGCAGCTTAGCCAGCGGGCTTGATACGCAGTATTTT
CDR3: CASSLASGLDTQYF

D: TRBD2
size: .
V: TRBV29-1
J: TRBJ2-7
DNA: TGCAGCGTTGAAGACCGGGGGGGGCTCGCCTACGAGCAGTACTTC
CDR3: CSVEDRGGLAYEQYF

D: .
size: .
V: TRBV23-1
J: TRBJ1-5
DNA: TGCGCCAGCAATTCGTCTAGTGGAGTCAGGGCACATCAGCCCCAGCATTTT
CDR3: CASNSSSGVRAHQPQHF

D: .
size: few
V: TRBV6-1
J: TRBJ2-7
DNA: TGTGCTCTGAGTCCGAGGAGCTCCTACGAGCAGTACTTC
CDR3: CALSPRSSYEQYF

D: .
size: .
V: TRBV7-2
J: TRBJ2-1
DNA: TGTGCCAGCGAGGGTTACTCCTACAATGAGCAGTTCTTC
CDR3: CASEGYSYNEQFF

D: TRBD1
size: many
V: TRBV15
J: TRBJ1-1
DNA: TGTGCCACCAAAGGTAGTAGGGGGCGATTCGCTGAAGCTTTCTTT
CDR3: CATKGSRGRFAEAFF

D: .
size: .
V: TRBV5-1
J: TRBJ1-1
DNA: TGCGCCAGCAGCCCAACAGCGGACCGTGAAGCTTTCTTT
CDR3: CASSPTADREAFF

D: .
size: few
V: TRBV29-1
J: TRBJ2-7
DNA: TGCAGCGTTCTCGGAATTACTTCGGGGGAGCAGTACTTC
CDR3: CSVLGITSGEQYF

D: .
size: few
V: TRBV25-1
J: TRBJ2-1
DNA: TGTGCCAGCACCGAAGGACCTCTCAATGAGCAGTTCTTC
CDR3: CASTEGPLNEQFF

D: TRBD1
size: .
V: TRBV11-3
J: TRBJ2-3
DNA: TGTGCCAGCAGCCCCCGGACAGGGGAAGATACGCAGTATTTT
CDR3: CASSPRTGEDTQYF